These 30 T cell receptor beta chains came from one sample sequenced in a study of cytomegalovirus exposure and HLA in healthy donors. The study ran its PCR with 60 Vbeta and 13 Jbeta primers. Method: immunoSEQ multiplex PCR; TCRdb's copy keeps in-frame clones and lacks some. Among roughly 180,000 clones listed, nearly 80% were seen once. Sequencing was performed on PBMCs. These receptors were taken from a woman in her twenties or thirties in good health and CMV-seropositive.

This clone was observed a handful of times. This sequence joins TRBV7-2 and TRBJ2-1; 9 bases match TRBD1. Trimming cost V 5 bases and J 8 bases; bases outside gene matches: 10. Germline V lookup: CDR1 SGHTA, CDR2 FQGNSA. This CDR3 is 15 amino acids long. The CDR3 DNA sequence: TGTGCCAGCAGCCCTCGGGGGACAGGGAGATATGAGCAGTTCTTC. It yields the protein CASSPRGTGRYEQFF.

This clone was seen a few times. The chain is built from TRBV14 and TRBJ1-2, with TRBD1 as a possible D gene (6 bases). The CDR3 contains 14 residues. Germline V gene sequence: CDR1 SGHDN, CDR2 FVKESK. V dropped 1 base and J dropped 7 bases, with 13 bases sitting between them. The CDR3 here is CASSQAAGALGYTF. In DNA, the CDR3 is TGTGCCAGCAGCCAAGCGGCAGGGGCGCTTGGCTACACCTTC.

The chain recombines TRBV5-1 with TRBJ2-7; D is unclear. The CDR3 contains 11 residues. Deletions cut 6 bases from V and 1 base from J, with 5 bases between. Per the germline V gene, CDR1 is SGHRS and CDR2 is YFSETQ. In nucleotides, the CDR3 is TGCGCCAGCAAAACTTCCTACGAGCAGTACTTC. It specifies CASKTSYEQYF. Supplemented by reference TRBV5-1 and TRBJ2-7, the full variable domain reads KAGVTQTPRYLIKTRGQQVTLSCSPISGHRSVSWYQQTPGQGLQFLFEYFSETQRNKGNFPGRFSGRQFSNSRSEMNVSTLELGDSALYLCASKTSYEQYFGPGTRLTVT.

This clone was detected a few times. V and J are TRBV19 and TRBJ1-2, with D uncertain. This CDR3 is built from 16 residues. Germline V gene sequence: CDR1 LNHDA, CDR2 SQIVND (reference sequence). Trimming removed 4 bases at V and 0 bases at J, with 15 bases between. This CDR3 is CASSNFGREPNYGYTF. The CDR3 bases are TGTGCCAGTAGTAACTTCGGACGGGAACCTAACTATGGCTACACCTTC.

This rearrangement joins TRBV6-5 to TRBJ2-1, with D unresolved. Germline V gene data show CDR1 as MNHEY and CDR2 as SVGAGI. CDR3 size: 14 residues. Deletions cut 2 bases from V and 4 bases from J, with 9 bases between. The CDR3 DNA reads TGTGCCAGCAGTTACAAGGAACAGTACAATGAGCAGTTCTTC. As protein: CASSYKEQYNEQFF.

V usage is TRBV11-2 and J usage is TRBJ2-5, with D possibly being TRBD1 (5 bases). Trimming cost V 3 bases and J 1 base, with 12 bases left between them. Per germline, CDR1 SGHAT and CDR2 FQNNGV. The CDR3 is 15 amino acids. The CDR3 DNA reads TGTGCCAGCAGCTTCGACAGTAATATCCAAGAGACCCAGTACTTC. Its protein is CASSFDSNIQETQYF. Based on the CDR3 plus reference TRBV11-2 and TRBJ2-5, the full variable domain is EAGVAQSPRYKIIEKRQSVAFWCNPISGHATLYWYQQILGQGPKLLIQFQNNGVVDDSQLPKDRFSAERLKGVDSTLKIQPAKLEDSAVYLCASSFDSNIQETQYFGPGTRLLVL.

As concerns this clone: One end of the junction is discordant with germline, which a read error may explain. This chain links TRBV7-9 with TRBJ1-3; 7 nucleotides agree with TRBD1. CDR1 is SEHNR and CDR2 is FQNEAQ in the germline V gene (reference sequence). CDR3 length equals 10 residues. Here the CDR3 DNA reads TGTGCCAGCAGCGCTACCGGGACAGATTTT. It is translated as CASSATGTDF.

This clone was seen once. The CDR3 here is CASSRGQANTEAFF. CDR3 sequence (DNA): TGCGCCAGCAGCCGAGGACAGGCGAACACTGAAGCTTTCTTT. This chain uses TRBV4-1 with TRBJ1-1; 7 bases agree with TRBD1. Germline CDR1 and CDR2: MGHRA and YSYEKL. This CDR3 contains 14 residues. V was clipped by 4 bases and J by 1 base; unmatched bases: 3.

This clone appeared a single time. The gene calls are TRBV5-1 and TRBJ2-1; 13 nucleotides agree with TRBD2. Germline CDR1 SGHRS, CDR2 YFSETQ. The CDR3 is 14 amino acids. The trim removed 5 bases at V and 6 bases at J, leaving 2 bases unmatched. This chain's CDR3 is CASRRTSGGNEQFF. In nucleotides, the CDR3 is TGCGCCAGCAGGCGGACTAGCGGGGGCAATGAGCAGTTCTTC.

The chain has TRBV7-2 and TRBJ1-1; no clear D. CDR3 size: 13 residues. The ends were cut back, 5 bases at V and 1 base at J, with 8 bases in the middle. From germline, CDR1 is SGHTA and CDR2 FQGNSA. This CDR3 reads CASSRRGNTEAFF. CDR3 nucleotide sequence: TGTGCCAGCAGCCGCCGAGGGAACACTGAAGCTTTCTTT.

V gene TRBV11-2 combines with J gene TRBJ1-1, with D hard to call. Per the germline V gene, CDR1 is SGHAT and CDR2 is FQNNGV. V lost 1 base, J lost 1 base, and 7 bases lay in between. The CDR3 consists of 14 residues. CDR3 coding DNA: TGTGCCAGCAGCTTAGTCGTCAGGAACACTGAAGCTTTCTTT. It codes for CASSLVVRNTEAFF.

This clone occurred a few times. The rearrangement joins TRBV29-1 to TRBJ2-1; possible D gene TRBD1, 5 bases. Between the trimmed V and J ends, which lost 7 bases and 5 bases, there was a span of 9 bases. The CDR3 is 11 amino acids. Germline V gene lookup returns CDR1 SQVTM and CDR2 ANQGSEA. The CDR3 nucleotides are TGCAGCGGTTTCAGGGACAATGAGCAGTTCTTC. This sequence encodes CSGFRDNEQFF.

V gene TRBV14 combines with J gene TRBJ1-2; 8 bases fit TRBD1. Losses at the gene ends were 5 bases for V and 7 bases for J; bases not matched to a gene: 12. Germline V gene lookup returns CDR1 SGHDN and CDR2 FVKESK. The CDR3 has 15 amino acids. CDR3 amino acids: CASSTRTGYSGGYTF. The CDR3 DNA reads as TGTGCCAGCAGCACCCGGACAGGGTATAGCGGTGGCTACACCTTC. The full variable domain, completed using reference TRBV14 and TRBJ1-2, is EAGVTQFPSHSVIEKGQTVTLRCDPISGHDNLYWYRRVMGKEIKFLLHFVKESKQDESGMPNNRFLAERTGGTYSTLKVQPAELEDSGVYFCASSTRTGYSGGYTFGSGTRLTVV.

CDR3 bases: TGTGCCAGCAGCGAAGTCGGAGGGAATAGGCAGTTCTTC. Amino acids: CASSEVGGNRQFF. The chain links TRBV6-5 to TRBJ2-1; D may be TRBD2 (6 bases). The CDR3 totals 13 residues. V gave up 6 bases and J gave up 12 bases, with 18 bases separating them. Per the germline V gene, CDR1 is MNHEY and CDR2 is SVGAGI.

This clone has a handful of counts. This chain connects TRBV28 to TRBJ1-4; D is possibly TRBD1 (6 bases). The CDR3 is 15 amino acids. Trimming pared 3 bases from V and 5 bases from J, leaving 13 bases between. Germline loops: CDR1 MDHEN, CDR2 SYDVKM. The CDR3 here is CASSFTRTENEKLFF. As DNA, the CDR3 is TGTGCCAGCAGTTTTACCAGGACAGAGAATGAAAAACTGTTTTTT.

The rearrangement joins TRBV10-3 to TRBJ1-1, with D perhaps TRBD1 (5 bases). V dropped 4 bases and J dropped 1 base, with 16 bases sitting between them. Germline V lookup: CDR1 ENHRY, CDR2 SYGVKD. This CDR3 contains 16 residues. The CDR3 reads CAISGDSIRSNTEAFF. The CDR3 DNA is TGTGCCATCAGTGGGGACTCTATACGGTCGAACACTGAAGCTTTCTTT.

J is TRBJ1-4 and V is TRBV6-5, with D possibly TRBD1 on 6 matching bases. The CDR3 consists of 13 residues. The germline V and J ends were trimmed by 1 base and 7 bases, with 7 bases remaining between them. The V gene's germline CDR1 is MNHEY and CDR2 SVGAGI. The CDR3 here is CASSYYRAEKLFF. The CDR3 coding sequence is TGTGCCAGCAGTTACTACAGGGCTGAAAAACTGTTTTTT.

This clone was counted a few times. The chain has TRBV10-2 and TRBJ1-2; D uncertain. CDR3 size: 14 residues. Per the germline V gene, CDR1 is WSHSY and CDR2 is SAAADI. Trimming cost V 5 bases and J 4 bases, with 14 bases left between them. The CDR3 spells CASSSNGRVYGYTF. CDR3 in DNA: TGCGCCAGCAGTAGCAATGGGCGGGTCTATGGCTACACCTTC.

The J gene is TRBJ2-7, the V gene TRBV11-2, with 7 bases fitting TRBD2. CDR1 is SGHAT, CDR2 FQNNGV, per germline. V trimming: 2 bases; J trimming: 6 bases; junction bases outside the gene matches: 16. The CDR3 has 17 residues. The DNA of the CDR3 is TGTGCCAGCAGCTTAAGTTTCTGGCGGGAGAGGGGTGGCGAGCAGTACTTC. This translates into CASSLSFWRERGGEQYF.

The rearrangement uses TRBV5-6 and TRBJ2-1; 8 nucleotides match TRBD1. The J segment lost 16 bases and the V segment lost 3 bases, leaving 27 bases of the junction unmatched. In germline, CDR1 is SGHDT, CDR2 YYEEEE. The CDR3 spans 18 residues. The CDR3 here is CASSYLGQGQGDTPAVFF. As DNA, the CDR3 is TGTGCCAGCAGCTACCTTGGACAGGGCCAGGGTGATACACCTGCAGTTTTCTTC.

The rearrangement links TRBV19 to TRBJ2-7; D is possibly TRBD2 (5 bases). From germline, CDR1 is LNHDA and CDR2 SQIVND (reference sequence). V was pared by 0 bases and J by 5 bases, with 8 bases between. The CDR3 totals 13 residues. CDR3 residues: CASSIDERDEQYF. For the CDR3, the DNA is TGTGCCAGTAGTATAGATGAGAGGGACGAGCAGTACTTC.

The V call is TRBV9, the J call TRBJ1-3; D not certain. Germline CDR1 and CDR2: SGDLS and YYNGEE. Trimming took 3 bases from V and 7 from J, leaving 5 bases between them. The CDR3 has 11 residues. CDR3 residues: CASSESNTIYF. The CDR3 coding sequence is TGTGCCAGCAGCGAATCGAACACCATATATTTT. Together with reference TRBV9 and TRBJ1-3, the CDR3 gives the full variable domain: DSGVTQTPKHLITATGQRVTLRCSPRSGDLSVYWYQQSLDQGLQFLIQYYNGEERAKGNILERFSAQQFPDLHSELNLSSLELGDSALYFCASSESNTIYFGEGSWLTVV.

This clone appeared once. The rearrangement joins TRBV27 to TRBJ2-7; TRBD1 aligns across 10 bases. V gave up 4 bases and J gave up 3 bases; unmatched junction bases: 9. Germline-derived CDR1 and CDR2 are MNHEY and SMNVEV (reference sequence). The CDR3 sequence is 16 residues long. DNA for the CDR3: TGTGCCAGCAGTTCGGGACAGGGGTTGGGAATCTACGAGCAGTACTTC. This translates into CASSSGQGLGIYEQYF.

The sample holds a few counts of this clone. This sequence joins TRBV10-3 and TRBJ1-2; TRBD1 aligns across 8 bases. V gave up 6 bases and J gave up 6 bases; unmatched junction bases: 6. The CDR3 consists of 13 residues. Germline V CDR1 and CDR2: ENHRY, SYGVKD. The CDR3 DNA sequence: TGTGCCATCAGAGGGACAGGCGTAAATGGCTACACCTTC. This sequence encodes CAIRGTGVNGYTF.

DNA of the CDR3: TGCGCCAGCAGTGACACAGTGGGTCAGCCCCAGCATTTT. This codes for CASSDTVGQPQHF. The chain employs TRBV10-1 and TRBJ1-5; unclear D gene. V was trimmed by 3 bases and J by 6 bases, leaving 9 bases between them. The V gene's germline CDR1 is WNHNN and CDR2 SYGVQD (reference sequence). CDR3 length equals 13 residues.

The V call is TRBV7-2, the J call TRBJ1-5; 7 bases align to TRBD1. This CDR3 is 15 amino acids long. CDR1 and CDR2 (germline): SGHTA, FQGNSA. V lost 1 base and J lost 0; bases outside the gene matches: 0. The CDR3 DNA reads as TGTGCCAGCAGCTTAGAGGGGGCTAGCAATCAGCCCCAGCATTTT. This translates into CASSLEGASNQPQHF.

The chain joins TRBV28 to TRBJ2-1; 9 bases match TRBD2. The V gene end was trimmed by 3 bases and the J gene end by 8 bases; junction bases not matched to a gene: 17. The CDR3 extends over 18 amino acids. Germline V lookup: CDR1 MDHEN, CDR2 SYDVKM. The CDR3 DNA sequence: TGTGCCAGCAGTTTTCGAGTGGGGGTACTAGCGGGTATCGATGAGCAGTTCTTC. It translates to CASSFRVGVLAGIDEQFF.

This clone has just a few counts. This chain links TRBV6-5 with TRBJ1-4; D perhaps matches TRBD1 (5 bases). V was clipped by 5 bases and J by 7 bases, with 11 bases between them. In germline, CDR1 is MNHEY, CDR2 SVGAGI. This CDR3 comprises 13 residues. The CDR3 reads CASSQQGFEKLFF. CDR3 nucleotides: TGTGCCAGCAGTCAGCAGGGATTTGAAAAACTGTTTTTT.

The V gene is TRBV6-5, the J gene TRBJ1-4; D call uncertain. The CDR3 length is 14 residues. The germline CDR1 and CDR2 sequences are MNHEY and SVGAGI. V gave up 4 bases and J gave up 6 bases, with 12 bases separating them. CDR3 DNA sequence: TGTGCCAGCAGTTCACGAGGGAAGTATGAAAAACTGTTTTTT. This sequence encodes CASSSRGKYEKLFF.

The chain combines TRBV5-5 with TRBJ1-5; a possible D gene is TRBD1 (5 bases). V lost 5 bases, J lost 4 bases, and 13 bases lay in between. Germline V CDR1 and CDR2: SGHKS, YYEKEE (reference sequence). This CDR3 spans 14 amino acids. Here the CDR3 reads CASRGTGVNQPQHF. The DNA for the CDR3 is TGTGCCAGCAGGGGGACGGGGGTAAATCAGCCCCAGCATTTT.